Included here is one T cell receptor beta chain sequence, with context. Its matching antigen is unknown. As to treatment: around 19 received Ad26.COV2.S at low or high dose, single or two shots; about 5 received placebo; per-sample allocation not given. The samples were gathered on day 63 after the first injection of vaccine or placebo. Trimming pared 3 bases from V and 4 bases from J, leaving 13 bases between. The CDR3 runs 14 residues. CDR1 SGHRS and CDR2 YFSETQ come from the germline V gene. The source of the sample is a study of Ad26.COV2.S vaccination and SARS-CoV-2 variants. Study results and limitations: The TCR-based breadth and depth measures might underestimate overall T cell responses.

The protocol was immunoSEQ multiplex PCR, while the TCRdb copy is restricted to in-frame clones and leaves out a portion. Among around 240,000 clones listed, approximately 90% were seen once. The chain uses TRBV5-1 and TRBJ2-5; possibly TRBD2 for D (7 bases). The input for sequencing was peripheral blood, taken in a trial of Ad26.COV2.S vaccine versus placebo. This TCR was sampled from a person aged 18-65 years who received the Ad26.COV2.S COVID-19 vaccine or a placebo. The CDR3 reads CASSSGGPGETQYF. Written as DNA, the CDR3 is TGCGCCAGCAGCTCCGGGGGGCCGGGAGAGACCCAGTACTTC.